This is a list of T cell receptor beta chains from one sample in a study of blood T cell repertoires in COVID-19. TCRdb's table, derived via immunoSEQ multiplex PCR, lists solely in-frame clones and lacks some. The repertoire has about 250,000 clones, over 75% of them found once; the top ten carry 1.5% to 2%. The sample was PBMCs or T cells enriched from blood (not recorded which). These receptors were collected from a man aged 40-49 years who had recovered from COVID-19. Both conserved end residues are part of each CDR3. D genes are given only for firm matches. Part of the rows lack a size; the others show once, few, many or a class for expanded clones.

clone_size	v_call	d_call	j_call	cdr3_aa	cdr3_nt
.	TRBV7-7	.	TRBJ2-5	CASSSGLGGETQYF	TGTGCTAGCAGCTCCGGACTAGGGGGAGAGACCCAGTACTTC
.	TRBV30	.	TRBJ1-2	CAWRLTGGSYTF	TGTGCCTGGAGATTAACCGGGGGAAGCTACACCTTC
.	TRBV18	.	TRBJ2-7	CASSLVTGQEQYF	TGTGCCAGCTCACTAGTGACAGGTCAAGAGCAGTACTTC
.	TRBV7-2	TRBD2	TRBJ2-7	CASSLRLGLAGYEQYF	TGTGCCAGCAGCTTAAGGTTAGGACTAGCGGGCTACGAGCAGTACTTC
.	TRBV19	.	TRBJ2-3	CASSMAREVDTQYF	TGTGCCAGTAGTATGGCCAGGGAGGTAGATACGCAGTATTTT
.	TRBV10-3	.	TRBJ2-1	CAISEDLGVNEQFF	TGTGCCATCAGTGAGGACCTGGGAGTAAATGAGCAGTTCTTC
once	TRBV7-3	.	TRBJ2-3	CASSPNQPGGAGDTQYF	TGTGCCAGCAGCCCCAATCAGCCTGGCGGTGCGGGAGATACGCAGTATTTT
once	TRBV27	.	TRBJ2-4	CASSFRREWAIQYF	TGTGCCAGCAGTTTTAGGAGGGAATGGGCCATTCAGTACTTC
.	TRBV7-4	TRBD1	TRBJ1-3	CASSFKGASGNTIYF	TGTGCCAGCAGCTTTAAGGGGGCCTCTGGAAACACCATATATTTT
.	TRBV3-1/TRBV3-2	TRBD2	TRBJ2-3	CASSILAGGLPSTDTQYF	TGTGCCAGCAGCATACTAGCGGGGGGCCTCCCTAGCACAGATACGCAGTATTTT
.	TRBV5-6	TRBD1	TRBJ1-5	CASSVLQGTLQPQHF	TGTGCCAGCAGCGTACTACAGGGGACCCTTCAGCCCCAGCATTTT
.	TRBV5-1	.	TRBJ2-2	CASSFLSRTGGELFF	TGCGCCAGCAGCTTTCTTTCTAGAACGGGCGGGGAGCTGTTTTTT
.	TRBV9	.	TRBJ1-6	CASSAGSSYNSPLHF	TGTGCCAGCTCCGCGGGAAGCTCCTATAATTCACCCCTCCACTTT
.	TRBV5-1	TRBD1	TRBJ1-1	CASSSSWDRGPGTEAFF	TGCGCCAGCAGCTCAAGCTGGGACAGGGGGCCTGGGACTGAAGCTTTCTTT
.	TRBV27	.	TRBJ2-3	CASKKGDDADTQYF	TGTGCCAGCAAAAAGGGAGATGACGCAGATACGCAGTATTTT
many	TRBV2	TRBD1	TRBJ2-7	CASSVSGQIYEQYF	TGTGCCAGCAGTGTGTCGGGACAGATCTACGAGCAGTACTTC
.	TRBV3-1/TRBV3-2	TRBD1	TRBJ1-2	CASSQGQGGDGYTF	TGTGCCAGCAGCCAGGGACAGGGAGGGGATGGCTACACCTTC
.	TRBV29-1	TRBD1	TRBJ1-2	CSVEQTGVGYGYTF	TGCAGCGTTGAACAGACAGGGGTTGGCTATGGCTACACCTTC
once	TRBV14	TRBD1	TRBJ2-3	CASSHIHGQGWGTQYF	TGTGCCAGCAGCCATATCCACGGACAGGGCTGGGGAACGCAGTATTTT
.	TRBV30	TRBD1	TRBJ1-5	CAWDRGRDQPQHF	TGTGCCTGGGACAGGGGGCGCGATCAGCCCCAGCATTTT
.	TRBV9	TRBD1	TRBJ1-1	CASSGGQKNTEAFF	TGTGCCAGCAGCGGGGGACAGAAGAACACTGAAGCTTTCTTT
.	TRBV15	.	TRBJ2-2	CATARAANTGELFF	TGTGCCACCGCCAGGGCTGCGAACACCGGGGAGCTGTTTTTT